The 8 T cell receptor beta chains below were found in one sample sequenced in a study of cytomegalovirus exposure and HLA in healthy donors. Profiled with immunoSEQ multiplex PCR; TCRdb holds only in-frame clones, not every one. The table shows around 150,000 clones, with approximately 86% occurring only once. Sequenced input: PBMCs. Receptors were obtained from a man aged 30-40 years in good health and CMV-seropositive.

V gene TRBV27 combines with J gene TRBJ1-2, with TRBD1 matching over 7 bases. The V gene's germline CDR1 is MNHEY and CDR2 SMNVEV (reference sequence). The CDR3 extends over 16 amino acids. The V gene end was trimmed by 4 bases and the J gene end by 3 bases; junction bases not matched to a gene: 11. CDR3 sequence (DNA): TGTGCCAGCAGTTCGACAGGGAAGAAGGGGGACTATGGCTACACCTTC. This encodes CASSSTGKKGDYGYTF.

The chain recombines TRBV4-2 with TRBJ2-3, with 10 bases lining up with TRBD1. V lost 2 bases to trimming and J lost 4 bases; unmatched junction nucleotides: 6. The CDR3 length is 16 residues. Germline CDR1 reads LGHNA; CDR2 reads YNFKEQ. The DNA of the CDR3 is TGTGCCAGCAGCCAATCCGGGACAGGGGTAGCAGATACGCAGTATTTT. It specifies CASSQSGTGVADTQYF.

The V and J genes are TRBV29-1 and TRBJ2-7; 7 bases are a match to TRBD2. CDR3 length: 11 amino acids. Per germline, CDR1 SQVTM and CDR2 ANQGSEA. V trimming: 4 bases; J trimming: 6 bases; junction bases outside the gene matches: 3. The CDR3 DNA follows: TGCAGCGTTGGGGAGGGAAGCGAGCAGTACTTC. It codes for CSVGEGSEQYF.

This chain uses TRBV6-1 with TRBJ1-2, with D possibly being TRBD1 (5 bases). V lost 0 bases and J 5 bases, leaving 19 bases between the germline ends. The germline gives CDR1 MNHNS, CDR2 SASEGT. The CDR3 length is 17 residues. Here the CDR3 DNA reads TGTGCCAGCAGTGAAGCGGGGGTTTGGGGAGGTGGGTATGGCTACACCTTC. Amino acid sequence: CASSEAGVWGGGYGYTF.

The gene calls are TRBV27 and TRBJ2-7, with D possibly being TRBD1 (6 bases). Germline values: CDR1 MNHEY, CDR2 SMNVEV (reference sequence). The CDR3 consists of 15 residues. Trimming took 5 bases from V and 5 from J, leaving 19 bases between them. This CDR3 is CASSGVTGGRDEQYF. For the CDR3, the DNA is TGTGCCAGCAGTGGAGTGACAGGTGGAAGGGACGAGCAGTACTTC.

This chain connects TRBV6-5 to TRBJ1-2; the match to TRBD1 covers 8 bases. The germline CDR1 and CDR2 sequences are MNHEY and SVGAGI. Germline trimming cut 5 bases from V and 8 bases from J; bases unmatched to any gene: 10. The CDR3 covers 14 residues. The CDR3 DNA sequence: TGTGCCAGCAGTCTGACAGCAGGGGGCTGGGGCTACACCTTC. It translates to CASSLTAGGWGYTF.

This chain joins TRBV6-5 and TRBJ1-1; D uncertain. The CDR3 length is 14 residues. V lost 5 bases and J lost 1, with 11 bases in between. Germline V CDR1 and CDR2: MNHEY, SVGAGI. The CDR3 nucleotides are TGTGCCAGCAGTGAAGACGGGGAGAACACTGAAGCTTTCTTT. This encodes CASSEDGENTEAFF.

The table lists this clone with a count of one. The V call is TRBV5-1, the J call TRBJ2-3, with 8 bases aligning to TRBD1. J was trimmed by 1 base and V by 4 bases; bases with no gene match: 5. The CDR3 is 15 amino acids. Germline V CDR1 and CDR2: SGHRS, YFSETQ. This chain's CDR3 is CASSLPTGGTDTQYF. The CDR3 DNA reads as TGCGCCAGCAGCCTCCCGACAGGGGGCACAGATACGCAGTATTTT.